Sequencing of this TCR beta chain was carried out in a study of blood T cell repertoires in COVID-19. Overall study: There were acute and convalescent COVID-19 samples, and they came from the United States, Italy and Spain. PBMCs, B-cell-depleted T cells, or T cells provided the cDNA or gDNA that made up the material.

This CDR3 comprises 16 residues. Losses at the gene ends were 5 bases for V and 2 bases for J; bases not matched to a gene: 8. Germline values: CDR1 SGHTA, CDR2 FQGTGA. In the authors' methods: Counts of nucleated cells, estimated from reference gene primer amplification, were obtained. TCRdb keeps only in-frame clones here, not all; method: immunoSEQ multiplex PCR. V and J calls and clone size are as listed in that table; D and trimming were resolved from the DNA. The top ten clones hold approximately 2% of a sample with 39,000 or so clones, just over 90% of them seen once. Sequenced: peripheral blood. This rearrangement joins TRBV7-3 to TRBJ2-5, with 10 bases fitting TRBD2. The receptor was derived from a man aged 50 to 60 with active COVID-19. The CDR3 loop is CASSPLAGVRQETQYF. As DNA, the CDR3 is TGTGCCAGCAGCCCCCTAGCGGGAGTACGTCAAGAGACCCAGTACTTC.